The 28 T cell receptor beta chains below were found in one sample sequenced in a study of patients and donors after allogeneic stem cell transplantation. Each CDR3 protein gets one entry after TCRdb re-called the RT-PCR reads with MiXCR. Of fewer than 250,000 distinct CDR3 sequences listed, 13% to 15% were seen once; the top ten hold around a tenth. The sequenced material came from blood, either unsorted or a sorted T cell fraction (not recorded which). Source of these receptors: a human donor who was either an allogeneic HSCT recipient or a stem cell or donor lymphocyte infusion donor (not recorded which). It is not recorded whose cells these are; they may come from a transplant donor.

J is TRBJ2-5 and V is TRBV5-6; the match to TRBD2 covers 7 bases. With V trimmed by 7 bases and J by 6 bases, 6 bases remained unmatched. The CDR3 extends over 12 amino acids. The germline gives CDR1 SGHDT, CDR2 YYEEEE. The CDR3 region is CASAGRVKTQYF. The CDR3 coding sequence is TGTGCCAGCGCTGGGAGGGTCAAGACCCAGTACTTC.

The V and J genes are TRBV6-5 and TRBJ1-6; TRBD1 aligns across 7 bases. After removal of 6 bases from V and 14 bases from J, the junction contained 4 bases not matched to a gene. The CDR3 is 11 residues long. Germline V CDR1 and CDR2: MNHEY, SVGAGI. The CDR3 sequence: CASRLTGALHF. The CDR3 nucleotides read TGTGCCAGCAGACTCACAGGGGCCCTCCACTTT.

A few counts support this clonotype. The rearrangement links TRBV20-1 to TRBJ1-2; maybe TRBD1 (5 bases). The CDR3 length is 12 residues. Germline loops: CDR1 DFQATT, CDR2 SNEGSKA (reference sequence). V was cut by 3 bases and J by 4 bases, with 9 bases left in between. This CDR3 reads CSARWTLYGYTF. CDR3 bases: TGCAGTGCTAGGTGGACACTCTATGGCTACACCTTC.

There are a few counts of this clonotype. CDR3 in DNA: TGTGCCAGCAGTGAAGCTGGCACAGATACGCAGTATTTT. It is translated as CASSEAGTDTQYF. V and J are TRBV2 and TRBJ2-3; D remains unclear. The CDR3 sequence is 13 residues long. The V end lost 0 bases, the J end lost 1 base, and 2 bases lay between the germline ends. Germline V lookup: CDR1 SNHLY, CDR2 FYNNEI.

In this sample, this clonotype turned up many times. The V and J genes are TRBV4-3 and TRBJ1-4; D possibly corresponds to TRBD1 (5 bases). Germline V CDR1 and CDR2: LGHNA, YSLEER. This CDR3 has 16 amino acids. Deletions cut 6 bases from V and 3 bases from J, with 17 bases between. This CDR3 reads CASSPRVFRANEKLFF. The CDR3 DNA follows: TGCGCCAGCAGTCCGAGGGTTTTCAGGGCTAATGAAAAACTGTTTTTT.

This clonotype was seen a handful of times. The chain is built from TRBV6-4 and TRBJ2-2; a possible D gene is TRBD2 (5 bases). Trimming took 6 bases from V and 5 from J, leaving 10 bases between them. Germline CDR1 is MRHNA and CDR2 is SNTAGT. CDR3 length: 13 amino acids. CDR3 sequence: CASRPGITGELFF. The CDR3, as DNA: TGTGCCAGCAGACCGGGGATAACCGGGGAGCTGTTTTTT.

The gene calls are TRBV29-1 and TRBJ2-7; TRBD1 aligns across 7 bases. The CDR3 length is 14 residues. V was clipped by 6 bases and J by 0 bases; unmatched bases: 8. CDR1 SQVTM and CDR2 ANQGSEA come from the germline V gene. The CDR3 bases are TGCAGCGTAGCCACAGGGGATGGCTCCTACGAGCAGTACTTC. Residues: CSVATGDGSYEQYF.

This clonotype was recorded at least ten times. The V and J genes are TRBV4-3 and TRBJ2-2; D gene unclear. Per the germline V gene, CDR1 is LGHNA and CDR2 is YSLEER. With 1 base removed from V and 1 base from J, the gap between germline ends came to 7 bases. The CDR3 length is 15 residues. The CDR3 sequence: CASSQGRLNTGELFF. The CDR3 DNA reads TGCGCCAGCAGCCAAGGCCGATTGAACACCGGGGAGCTGTTTTTT.

This clonotype was detected many times. This chain joins TRBV12-5 and TRBJ2-3; D not certain. The V and J ends lost 2 bases and 0 bases respectively, with 3 bases between them. CDR3 size: 13 residues. The germline CDR1 and CDR2 sequences are LGHNT and FRNRAP. The CDR3: CASGLTSTDTQYF. CDR3 nucleotide sequence: TGTGCTAGTGGTTTGACTAGCACAGATACGCAGTATTTT.

This clonotype was seen many times. The chain couples TRBV12-5 to TRBJ1-2, with 9 bases identical to TRBD1. With 3 bases clipped from V and 8 bases from J, the junction kept 4 bases outside the gene matches. This CDR3 has 13 residues. CDR1 is LGHNT and CDR2 is FRNRAP in the germline V gene. The DNA of the CDR3 is TGTGCTAGTGGTTTCACAGGGGGCGCGGGCTACACCTTC. Translating gives CASGFTGGAGYTF.

The V gene is TRBV5-4, the J gene TRBJ2-7; no definite D call. V lost 5 bases and J lost 3, with 9 bases in between. CDR1 is SGHNT and CDR2 is YYREEE in the germline V gene (reference sequence). The CDR3 extends over 12 amino acids. CDR3 nucleotide sequence: TGTGCCAGCAGTCAAGACAACTACGAGCAGTACTTC. It yields the protein CASSQDNYEQYF.

This clonotype came up many times. Its ends do not fully match the called genes, so a read error is possible. This chain joins TRBV7-8 and TRBJ1-2, with D maybe TRBD1 (5 bases). CDR1 and CDR2 (germline): SGHVS, FQNEAQ. The CDR3 length is 14 residues. As DNA, the CDR3 is TGTGCCAGCAGCCTAGCGACAGAAAACTATGGCTACACCTTC. This codes for CASSLATENYGYTF.

This clonotype was detected only a few times. The chain carries TRBV5-1 and TRBJ1-1; the D is unclear. This CDR3 is 14 amino acids long. Trimming removed 0 bases from V and 1 base from J, with 7 bases in between. Germline V gene data show CDR1 as SGHRS and CDR2 as YFSETQ. The CDR3 DNA reads TGCGCCAGCAGCTTGGCCGACCCGAACACTGAAGCTTTCTTT. It specifies CASSLADPNTEAFF. The variable domain in full, completed from reference TRBV5-1 and TRBJ1-1, reads KAGVTQTPRYLIKTRGQQVTLSCSPISGHRSVSWYQQTPGQGLQFLFEYFSETQRNKGNFPGRFSGRQFSNSRSEMNVSTLELGDSALYLCASSLADPNTEAFFGQGTRLTVV.

This sequence joins TRBV20-1 and TRBJ2-1; D possibly corresponds to TRBD2 (6 bases). CDR1 is DFQATT, CDR2 SNEGSKA, per germline (reference sequence). V was shortened by 6 bases and J by 3 bases, with 21 bases between the two germline ends. The CDR3 has 16 amino acids. This CDR3 reads CSALQGRGIGYNEQFF. The CDR3 DNA sequence: TGCAGTGCCCTCCAGGGTCGCGGGATCGGCTACAATGAGCAGTTCTTC.

This clonotype was counted at least ten times. This rearrangement joins TRBV30 to TRBJ1-2; TRBD1 might be the D (5 bases). Looked up from germline, CDR1 is GTSNPN and CDR2 is SVGIG (reference sequence). This CDR3 has 15 residues. Trimming removed 0 bases from V and 0 bases from J, with 11 bases in between. The DNA for the CDR3 is TGTGCCTGGAGTGTAATGACAGCCGCTAACTATGGCTACACCTTC. Its protein is CAWSVMTAANYGYTF.

This clonotype was observed many times. The DNA for the CDR3 is TGCAGCGTTGAGGCAGGGGAAAACACTGAAGCTTTCTTT. Encoded protein: CSVEAGENTEAFF. The chain uses TRBV29-1 and TRBJ1-1; D possibly corresponds to TRBD1 (6 bases). The CDR3 sequence is 13 residues long. Germline assignment: CDR1 SQVTM and CDR2 ANQGSEA. Trimming removed 3 bases at V and 2 bases at J, with 10 bases between.

V gene TRBV19 combines with J gene TRBJ2-5; TRBD2 is a possible D gene (6 bases). Germline CDR1 and CDR2: LNHDA and SQIVND (reference sequence). This CDR3 is built from 15 residues. Trimming removed 10 bases from V and 0 bases from J, with 18 bases in between. CDR3 amino acids: CATRRRAQYQETQYF. CDR3 DNA sequence: TGTGCCACCCGACGGAGGGCCCAGTACCAAGAGACCCAGTACTTC.

J is TRBJ2-3 and V is TRBV10-3, with D unresolved. In germline, CDR1 is ENHRY, CDR2 SYGVKD. The CDR3 extends over 15 amino acids. V was cut by 11 bases and J by 0 bases, with 18 bases left in between. CDR3 loop: CALASDAPSTDTQYF. As DNA, the CDR3 is TGTGCCCTCGCCTCGGATGCCCCTAGCACAGATACGCAGTATTTT.

The chain is built from TRBV12-3 or TRBV12-4 and TRBJ2-5; no clear D gene. V was cut by 3 bases and J by 0 bases, with 11 bases left in between. CDR3 length: 15 residues. The DNA for the CDR3 is TGTGCCAGCAGTTTTATTTCGGTTTACCAAGAGACCCAGTACTTC. Translation gives CASSFISVYQETQYF.

This clonotype was recorded at least ten times. The J gene is TRBJ1-1, the V gene TRBV5-6, with D perhaps matching TRBD1 (5 bases). The CDR3 totals 14 residues. The germline gives CDR1 SGHDT, CDR2 YYEEEE. V lost 1 base to trimming and J lost 0 bases, with 7 bases between them. The chain's CDR3 is CASSLPGLNTEAFF. For the CDR3, the DNA is TGTGCCAGCAGCTTGCCGGGGCTGAACACTGAAGCTTTCTTT.

Ten or more counts support this clonotype. The J gene is TRBJ1-4, the V gene TRBV12-3 or TRBV12-4; 7 bases are shared with TRBD1. The junction had 5 bases not matched to a gene; V was cut back by 3 bases and J by 7 bases. This CDR3 has 14 amino acids. The CDR3: CASSFQGVPEKLFF. In DNA, the CDR3 is TGTGCCAGCAGTTTCCAGGGGGTGCCTGAAAAACTGTTTTTT.

This sequence joins TRBV12-3 or TRBV12-4 and TRBJ1-2, with D unclear. Trimming pared 3 bases from V and 7 bases from J, leaving 9 bases between. The length of the CDR3 is 12 residues. The CDR3 nucleotides read TGTGCCAGCAGTTTCCGGTTTGCTGGCTACACCTTC. It translates to CASSFRFAGYTF.

This chain connects TRBV11-3 to TRBJ2-2; 10 bases fit TRBD2. Losses at the gene ends were 3 bases for V and 5 bases for J; bases not matched to a gene: 9. Germline V gene data show CDR1 as SGHNT and CDR2 as YENEEA. This CDR3 spans 17 amino acids. The CDR3 here is CASSFVSVAGGTGELFF. In nucleotides, the CDR3 is TGTGCCAGCAGCTTCGTGTCTGTAGCGGGGGGAACCGGGGAGCTGTTTTTT.

This clonotype was observed a few times. The chain couples TRBV29-1 to TRBJ2-2; D ambiguous. The CDR3 contains 14 residues. CDR1 is SQVTM, CDR2 ANQGSEA, per germline. V lost 7 bases and J lost 5, with 17 bases in between. The CDR3, as DNA: TGCAGCGCCCGAGGCCTTACCCGGACCGGGGAGCTGTTTTTT. Translated, it gives CSARGLTRTGELFF.

This clonotype was observed a handful of times. The V gene is TRBV25-1, the J gene TRBJ2-1; D not certain. The CDR3 is 12 amino acids. V lost 6 bases and J lost 5, with 8 bases in between. Germline V lookup: CDR1 MGHDK, CDR2 SYGVNS. The CDR3 reads CASRTINNEQFF. The CDR3 DNA is TGTGCCAGCAGAACAATTAACAATGAGCAGTTCTTC.

This clonotype occurred many times. The CDR3 DNA reads TGTGCCAGCAGCTTTACCGGGACTTGGTACATTCAGTACTTC. Its translation: CASSFTGTWYIQYF. J is TRBJ2-4 and V is TRBV7-2, with a tentative D call TRBD2 (6 bases). Germline CDR1 reads SGHTA; CDR2 reads FQGNSA. This CDR3 comprises 14 residues. Between the trimmed V and J ends, which lost 3 bases and 8 bases, there was a span of 14 bases.

The chain employs TRBV4-1 and TRBJ2-7, with 9 bases fitting TRBD2. The CDR3 consists of 15 residues. The V gene's germline CDR1 is MGHRA and CDR2 YSYEKL. The trim removed 0 bases at V and 4 bases at J, leaving 4 bases unmatched. CDR3 DNA: TGCGCCAGCAGCCAAGAAAGGAGCGGGAGGTACGAGCAGTACTTC. This encodes CASSQERSGRYEQYF.

This chain uses TRBV7-3 with TRBJ2-5; D possibly corresponds to TRBD2 (6 bases). The V end was cut by 5 bases, the J end by 7 bases, with 14 bases between. CDR1 SGHTA and CDR2 FQGTGA come from the germline V gene. CDR3 size: 13 residues. The CDR3 is CASSVSVGGTQYF. Here the CDR3 DNA reads TGTGCCAGCAGCGTCAGTGTCGGGGGGACCCAGTACTTC.